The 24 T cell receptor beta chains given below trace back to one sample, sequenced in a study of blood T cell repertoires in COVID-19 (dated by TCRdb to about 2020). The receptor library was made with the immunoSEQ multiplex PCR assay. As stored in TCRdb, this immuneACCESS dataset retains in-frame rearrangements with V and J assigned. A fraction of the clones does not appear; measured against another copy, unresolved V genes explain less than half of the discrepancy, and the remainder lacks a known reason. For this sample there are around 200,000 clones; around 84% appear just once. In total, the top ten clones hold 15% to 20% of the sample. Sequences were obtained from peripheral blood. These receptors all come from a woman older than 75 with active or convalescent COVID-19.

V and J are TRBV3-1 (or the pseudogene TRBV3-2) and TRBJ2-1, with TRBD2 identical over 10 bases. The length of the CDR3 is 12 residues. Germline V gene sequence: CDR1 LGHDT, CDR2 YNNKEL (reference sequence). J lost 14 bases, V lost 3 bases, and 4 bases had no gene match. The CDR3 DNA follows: TGTGCCAGCAGCCAGAAAACTAGCGGGGAGTTCTTC. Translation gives CASSQKTSGEFF.

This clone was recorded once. The CDR3 reads CASSFGRVVEQYF. CDR3 bases: TGTGCCAGCAGTTTTGGCAGGGTGGTCGAGCAGTACTTC. The chain combines TRBV12-3 or TRBV12-4 with TRBJ2-7; tentative D call: TRBD1 (5 bases). Deletions cut 3 bases from V and 6 bases from J, with 12 bases between. This CDR3 is built from 13 residues.

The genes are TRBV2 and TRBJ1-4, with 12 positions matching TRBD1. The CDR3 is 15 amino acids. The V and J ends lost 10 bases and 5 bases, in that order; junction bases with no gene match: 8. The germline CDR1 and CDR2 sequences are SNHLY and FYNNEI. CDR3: CATRGGQGANEKLFF. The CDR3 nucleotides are TGTGCCACCCGGGGGGGACAGGGGGCCAATGAAAAACTGTTTTTT.

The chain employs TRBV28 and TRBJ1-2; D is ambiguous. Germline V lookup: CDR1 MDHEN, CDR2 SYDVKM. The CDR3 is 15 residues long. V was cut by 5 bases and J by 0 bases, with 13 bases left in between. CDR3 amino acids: CASSMGRAANYGYTF. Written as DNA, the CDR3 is TGTGCCAGCAGTATGGGGAGGGCAGCTAACTATGGCTACACCTTC.

The CDR3 region is CASSGTGQGSGGSYNEQFF. The CDR3 DNA follows: TGTGCCAGCAGTGGTACGGGGCAGGGTAGCGGGGGCTCCTACAATGAGCAGTTCTTC. The V gene is TRBV2, the J gene TRBJ2-1, with 9 bases that match TRBD2. V shed 4 bases, J shed 0 bases, and the junction held 13 bases outside the gene matches. CDR3 length equals 19 residues. The V gene's germline CDR1 is SNHLY and CDR2 FYNNEI.

CDR3 sequence (DNA): TGCGCCAGCAGCTTAGTAGGGACCGGAGGGCAAGAGACCCAGTACTTC. Amino acids: CASSLVGTGGQETQYF. The chain uses TRBV5-1 and TRBJ2-5; a possible D gene is TRBD2 (6 bases). Trimming shortened V by 2 bases and J by 2 bases, and 16 bases separated the two germline ends. This CDR3 region has 16 residues. The V gene's germline CDR1 is SGHRS and CDR2 YFSETQ.

CDR3 protein: CASSPVGGDTEAFF. The CDR3 nucleotides are TGCGCCAGCAGCCCTGTAGGAGGGGATACTGAAGCTTTCTTT. The chain employs TRBV5-1 and TRBJ1-1, with D perhaps TRBD1 (5 bases). Germline V CDR1 and CDR2: SGHRS, YFSETQ. With 4 bases removed from V and 5 bases from J, the gap between germline ends came to 15 bases. This CDR3 has 14 amino acids.

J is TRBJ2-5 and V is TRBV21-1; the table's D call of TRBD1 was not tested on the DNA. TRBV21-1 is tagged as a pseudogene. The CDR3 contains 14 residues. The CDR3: CASSTRDSQETQYF. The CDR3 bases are TGTGCCAGCAGCACGCGGGACAGCCAAGAGACCCAGTACTTC.

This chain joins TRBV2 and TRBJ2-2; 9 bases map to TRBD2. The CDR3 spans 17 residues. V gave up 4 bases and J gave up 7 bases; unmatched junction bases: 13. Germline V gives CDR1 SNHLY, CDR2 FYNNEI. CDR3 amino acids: CASSGIGGTSSVGELFF. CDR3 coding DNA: TGTGCCAGCAGTGGCATTGGGGGGACTAGCTCGGTCGGGGAGCTGTTTTTT. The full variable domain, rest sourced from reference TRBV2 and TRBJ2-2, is EPEVTQTPSHQVTQMGQEVILRCVPISNHLYFYWYRQILGQKVEFLVSFYNNEISEKSEIFDDQFSVERPDGSNFTLKIRSTKLEDSAMYFCASSGIGGTSSVGELFFGEGSRLTVL.

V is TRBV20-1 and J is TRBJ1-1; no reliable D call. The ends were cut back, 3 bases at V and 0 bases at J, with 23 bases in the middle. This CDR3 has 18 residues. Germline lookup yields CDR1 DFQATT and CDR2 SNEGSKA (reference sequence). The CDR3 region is CSASQFGRVLVLNTEAFF. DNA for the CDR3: TGCAGTGCTAGTCAATTTGGGAGGGTATTAGTGTTGAACACTGAAGCTTTCTTT.

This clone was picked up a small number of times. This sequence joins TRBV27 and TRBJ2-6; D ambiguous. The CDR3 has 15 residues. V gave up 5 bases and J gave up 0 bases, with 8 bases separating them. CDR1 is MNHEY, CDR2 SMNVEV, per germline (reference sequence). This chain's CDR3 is CASSPQNSGANVLTF. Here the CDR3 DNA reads TGTGCCAGCAGTCCTCAGAACTCTGGGGCCAACGTCCTGACTTTC.

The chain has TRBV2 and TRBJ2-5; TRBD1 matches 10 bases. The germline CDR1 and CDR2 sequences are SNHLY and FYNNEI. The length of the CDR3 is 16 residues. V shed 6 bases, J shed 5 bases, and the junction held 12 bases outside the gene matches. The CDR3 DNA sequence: TGTGCCAGCAGCCGGATGACAGGGGGCGCAGGGGAGACCCAGTACTTC. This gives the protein CASSRMTGGAGETQYF.

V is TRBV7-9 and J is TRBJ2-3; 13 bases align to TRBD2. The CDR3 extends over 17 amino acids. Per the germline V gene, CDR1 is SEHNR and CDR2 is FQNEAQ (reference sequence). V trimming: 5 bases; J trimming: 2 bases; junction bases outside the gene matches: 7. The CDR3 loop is CASSPLTSGGNTDTQYF. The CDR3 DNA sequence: TGTGCCAGCAGCCCCCTGACTAGCGGGGGGAACACAGATACGCAGTATTTT.

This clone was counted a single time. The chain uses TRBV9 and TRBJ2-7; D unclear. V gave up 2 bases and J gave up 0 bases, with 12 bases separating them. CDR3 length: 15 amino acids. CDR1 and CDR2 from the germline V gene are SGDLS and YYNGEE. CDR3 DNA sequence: TGTGCCAGCAGCGTTCACGCTTCCAGCTCCTACGAGCAGTACTTC. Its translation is CASSVHASSSYEQYF.

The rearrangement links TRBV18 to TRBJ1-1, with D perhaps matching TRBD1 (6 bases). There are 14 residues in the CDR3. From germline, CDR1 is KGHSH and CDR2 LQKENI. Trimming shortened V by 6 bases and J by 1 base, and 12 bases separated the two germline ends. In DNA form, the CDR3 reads TGTGCCAGCTCCTCCAAGGGACAGAACACTGAAGCTTTCTTT. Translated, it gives CASSSKGQNTEAFF.

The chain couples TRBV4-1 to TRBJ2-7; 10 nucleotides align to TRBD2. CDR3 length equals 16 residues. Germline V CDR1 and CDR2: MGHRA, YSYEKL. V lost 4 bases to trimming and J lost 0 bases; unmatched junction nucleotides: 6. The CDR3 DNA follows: TGCGCCAGCAGCCCCGGACTAGCGGTGTTCTCCTACGAGCAGTACTTC. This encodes CASSPGLAVFSYEQYF.

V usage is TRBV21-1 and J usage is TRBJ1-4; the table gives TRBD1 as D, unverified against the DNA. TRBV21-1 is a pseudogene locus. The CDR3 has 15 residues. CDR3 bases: TGTGCCAGCAGCAATGTAAGCCAGGGGGATGAAAAACTGTTTTTT. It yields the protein CASSNVSQGDEKLFF.

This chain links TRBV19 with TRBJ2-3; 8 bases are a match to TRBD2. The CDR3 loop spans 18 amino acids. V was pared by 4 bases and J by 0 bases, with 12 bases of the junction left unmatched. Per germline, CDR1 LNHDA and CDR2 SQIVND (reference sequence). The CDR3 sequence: CASSTRGGRTSSTDTQYF. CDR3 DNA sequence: TGTGCCAGTAGTACCCGCGGGGGGCGGACCTCTAGCACAGATACGCAGTATTTT. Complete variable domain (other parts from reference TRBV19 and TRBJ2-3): DGGITQSPKYLFRKEGQNVTLSCEQNLNHDAMYWYRQDPGQGLRLIYYSQIVNDFQKGDIAEGYSVSREKKESFPLTVTSAQKNPTAFYLCASSTRGGRTSSTDTQYFGPGTRLTVL.

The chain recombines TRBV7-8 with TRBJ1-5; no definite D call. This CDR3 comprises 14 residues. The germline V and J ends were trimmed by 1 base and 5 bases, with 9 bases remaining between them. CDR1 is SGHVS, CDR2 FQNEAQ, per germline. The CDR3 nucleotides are TGTGCCAGCAGCTTAGTGTCAACTGATCAGCCCCAGCATTTT. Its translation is CASSLVSTDQPQHF.

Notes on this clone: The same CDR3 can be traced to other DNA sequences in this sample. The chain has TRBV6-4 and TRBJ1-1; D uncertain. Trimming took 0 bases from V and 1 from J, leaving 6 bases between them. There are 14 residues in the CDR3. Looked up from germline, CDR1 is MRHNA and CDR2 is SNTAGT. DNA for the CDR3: TGTGCCAGCAGTGACTCAGCGGGGAACACTGAAGCTTTCTTT. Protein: CASSDSAGNTEAFF.

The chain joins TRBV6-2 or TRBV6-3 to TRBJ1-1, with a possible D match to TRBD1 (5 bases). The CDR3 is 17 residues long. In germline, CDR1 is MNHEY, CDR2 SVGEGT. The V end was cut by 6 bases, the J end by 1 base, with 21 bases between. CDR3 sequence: CASSPFPKTAPNTEAFF. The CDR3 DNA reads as TGTGCCAGCAGCCCTTTTCCTAAGACAGCACCGAACACTGAAGCTTTCTTT.

CDR3 in amino acids: CASSLRLNLAESGELFF. DNA of the CDR3: TGTGCCAGCTCACTTCGTTTGAACCTAGCGGAAAGCGGGGAGCTGTTTTTT. The chain recombines TRBV18 with TRBJ2-2; 7 bases align to TRBD2. CDR3 length: 17 residues. The germline CDR1 and CDR2 sequences are KGHSH and LQKENI. Trimming removed 4 bases from V and 7 bases from J; junction bases left unmatched: 15. Based on the CDR3 plus reference TRBV18 and TRBJ2-2, the full variable domain is NAGVMQNPRHLVRRRGQEARLRCSPMKGHSHVYWYRQLPEEGLKFMVYLQKENIIDESGMPKERFSAEFPKEGPSILRIQQVVRGDSAAYFCASSLRLNLAESGELFFGEGSRLTVL.

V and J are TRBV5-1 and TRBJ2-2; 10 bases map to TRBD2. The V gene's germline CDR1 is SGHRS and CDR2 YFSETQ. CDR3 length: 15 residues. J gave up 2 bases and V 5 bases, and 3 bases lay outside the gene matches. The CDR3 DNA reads TGCGCCAGCAGGGGACTAGCGCCCAACACCGGGGAGCTGTTTTTT. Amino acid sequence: CASRGLAPNTGELFF.

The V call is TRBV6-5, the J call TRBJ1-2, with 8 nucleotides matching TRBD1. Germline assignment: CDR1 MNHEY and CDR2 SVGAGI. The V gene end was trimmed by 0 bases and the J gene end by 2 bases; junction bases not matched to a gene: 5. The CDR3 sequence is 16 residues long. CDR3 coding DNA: TGTGCCAGCAGTTACTCGAGTCGGACAGGGAACTATGGCTACACCTTC. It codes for CASSYSSRTGNYGYTF.